The 26 T cell receptor beta chains below all came from one sample that was sequenced in a study of blood T cell repertoires in COVID-19. Some clones are missing from TCRdb's copy, which holds only in-frame ones; the method was immunoSEQ multiplex PCR. The table shows under 300,000 clones, with 85% occurring only once. Specimen: peripheral blood. The receptors originated from a woman aged 60-75 years with active or convalescent COVID-19.

This clone came up a few times. The genes are TRBV11-2 and TRBJ2-1, with 13 bases matching TRBD2. J lost 0 bases, V lost 3 bases, and 5 bases had no gene match. Germline V gene lookup returns CDR1 SGHAT and CDR2 FQNNGV. CDR3 length equals 18 residues. CDR3 DNA: TGTGCCAGCAGCTTTGGACTAGCGGGAGTTATCTCCTACAATGAGCAGTTCTTC. This sequence encodes CASSFGLAGVISYNEQFF.

J is TRBJ1-1 and V is TRBV11-3, with D possibly matching TRBD1 (6 bases). Germline V CDR1 and CDR2: SGHNT, YENEEA. Trimming cost V 1 base and J 1 base, with 13 bases left between them. The CDR3 contains 16 residues. This CDR3 reads CASSLAQGRPNTEAFF. The DNA for the CDR3 is TGTGCCAGCAGCTTAGCCCAGGGGCGACCGAACACTGAAGCTTTCTTT.

The chain links TRBV12-5 to TRBJ1-1; 7 bases match TRBD1. J gave up 6 bases and V 5 bases, and 12 bases lay outside the gene matches. Germline lookup yields CDR1 LGHNT and CDR2 FRNRAP. The CDR3 is made up of 15 amino acids. Here the CDR3 DNA reads TGTGCTAGTGGTAAAAACAGGGGCACCGACGCTGAAGCTTTCTTT. It translates to CASGKNRGTDAEAFF.

The count of this clone is one. V usage is TRBV6-6 and J usage is TRBJ1-6; the match to TRBD1 covers 8 bases. The germline CDR1 and CDR2 sequences are MNHNY and SVGAGI (reference sequence). The CDR3 runs to 15 residues. V gave up 2 bases and J gave up 9 bases; unmatched junction bases: 6. The CDR3 bases are TGTGCCAGCAGTTACGGTACAGGGGGAAGTTCACCCCTCCACTTT. This gives the protein CASSYGTGGSSPLHF.

The V and J genes are TRBV7-9 and TRBJ2-7; 7 nucleotides line up with TRBD2. J lost 3 bases, V lost 1 base, and 9 bases had no gene match. Germline CDR1 SEHNR, CDR2 FQNEAQ (reference sequence). The CDR3 is made up of 16 amino acids. The CDR3 DNA reads TGTGCCAGCAGCTTAGGTGCGGGAGTTGGGTTCTACGAGCAGTACTTC. Its translation: CASSLGAGVGFYEQYF.

The DNA for the CDR3 is TGTGCCAGTAGTACCGGGTGGGAGTACAATGAGCAGTTCTTC. Its protein is CASSTGWEYNEQFF. The gene calls are TRBV19 and TRBJ2-1; D might be TRBD2 (5 bases). V lost 4 bases and J lost 4, with 11 bases in between. This CDR3 contains 14 residues. Germline V gene sequence: CDR1 LNHDA, CDR2 SQIVND (reference sequence).

The V and J genes are TRBV7-9 and TRBJ2-1; 8 nucleotides agree with TRBD1. Germline V gene sequence: CDR1 SEHNR, CDR2 FQNEAQ (reference sequence). The V gene end was trimmed by 3 bases and the J gene end by 9 bases; junction bases not matched to a gene: 10. This CDR3 is built from 15 residues. This CDR3 is CASSLSRQGAGEQFF. DNA of the CDR3: TGTGCCAGCAGCTTGTCCAGGCAGGGGGCTGGTGAGCAGTTCTTC.

The chain joins TRBV2 to TRBJ2-2, with D possibly TRBD1 on 6 matching bases. Germline loops: CDR1 SNHLY, CDR2 FYNNEI. V gave up 3 bases and J gave up 0 bases, with 20 bases separating them. The CDR3 runs 19 residues. The CDR3 protein is CASSDLGRGRRANTGELFF. Here the CDR3 DNA reads TGTGCCAGCAGTGACCTTGGCAGGGGAAGGCGGGCGAACACCGGGGAGCTGTTTTTT.

This sequence joins TRBV27 and TRBJ2-3; no clear D gene. From germline, CDR1 is MNHEY and CDR2 SMNVEV (reference sequence). This CDR3 is 14 amino acids long. The V end lost 3 bases, the J end lost 13 bases, and 20 bases lay between the germline ends. CDR3: CASSFREAGRIEYF. As DNA, the CDR3 is TGTGCCAGCAGTTTTAGAGAAGCAGGCCGAATAGAGTATTTT.

The CDR3 protein is CATSRDWQGTGNTIYF. In DNA, the CDR3 is TGTGCCACCAGCAGAGATTGGCAGGGGACCGGAAACACCATATATTTT. The J gene is TRBJ1-3, the V gene TRBV15, with a tentative D call TRBD1 (6 bases). The CDR3 extends over 16 amino acids. Germline values: CDR1 LNHNV, CDR2 YYDKDF (reference sequence). The germline V and J ends were trimmed by 0 bases and 4 bases, with 13 bases remaining between them.

This chain connects TRBV19 to TRBJ2-5; 11 nucleotides match TRBD2. CDR3 size: 17 residues. The trim removed 4 bases at V and 2 bases at J, leaving 9 bases unmatched. In germline, CDR1 is LNHDA, CDR2 SQIVND (reference sequence). The CDR3: CASSTTRGLAVQETQYF. DNA for the CDR3: TGTGCCAGTAGTACGACCCGGGGACTAGCGGTTCAAGAGACCCAGTACTTC.

This clone has only one observation. The chain uses TRBV6-6 and TRBJ2-4; 8 bases fit TRBD1. The CDR3 runs 13 residues. Germline values: CDR1 MNHNY, CDR2 SVGAGI (reference sequence). J gave up 8 bases and V 7 bases, and 7 bases lay outside the gene matches. As DNA, the CDR3 is TGTGCCAGCACAAGTACGGACAGGGACATTCAGTACTTC. This encodes CASTSTDRDIQYF.

The rearrangement joins TRBV29-1 to TRBJ1-1, with D maybe TRBD1 (5 bases). The CDR3 is 13 amino acids. With 7 bases removed from V and 3 bases from J, the gap between germline ends came to 15 bases. From germline, CDR1 is SQVTM and CDR2 ANQGSEA. The DNA for the CDR3 is TGCAGCGCCACCCCGGGGGAGTACACTGAAGCTTTCTTT. Encoded protein: CSATPGEYTEAFF.

V and J are TRBV2 and TRBJ1-4; possibly TRBD1 for D (6 bases). Germline CDR1 and CDR2: SNHLY and FYNNEI. The V end was cut by 8 bases, the J end by 8 bases, with 15 bases between. This CDR3 has 13 amino acids. CDR3 DNA sequence: TGTGCCAGCGGAACAGGGTTCGGGGAAAAACTGTTTTTT. Its translation is CASGTGFGEKLFF.

This clone was recorded once. The chain combines TRBV7-6 with TRBJ2-3; 7 bases are a match to TRBD2. The CDR3 has 17 residues. The ends lost 1 base at V and 4 bases at J; junction bases unmatched: 11. Germline V lookup: CDR1 SGHVS, CDR2 FNYEAQ. CDR3: CASSLGLGGSIADTQYF. The CDR3, as DNA: TGTGCCAGCAGCTTAGGTTTAGGCGGGAGTATTGCAGATACGCAGTATTTT.

The V and J genes are TRBV7-2 and TRBJ1-2; TRBD1 matches 9 bases. The CDR3 has 13 amino acids. The germline V gene has CDR1 SGHTA and CDR2 FQGNSA. The trim removed 5 bases at V and 6 bases at J, leaving 4 bases unmatched. The CDR3 loop reads CASSPGTGNGYTF. The CDR3 DNA reads TGTGCCAGCAGCCCAGGGACAGGGAATGGCTACACCTTC.

The rearrangement uses TRBV15 and TRBJ2-7; tentative D call: TRBD1 (6 bases). The germline gives CDR1 LNHNV, CDR2 YYDKDF (reference sequence). This CDR3 spans 17 amino acids. The V end was cut by 0 bases, the J end by 3 bases, with 18 bases between. The CDR3 region has the DNA TGTGCCACCAGCAGAGATAGAGGAACAGGGAAAGGCTACGAGCAGTACGTC. It encodes CATSRDRGTGKGYEQYV.

This sequence joins TRBV3-1 (or the pseudogene TRBV3-2) and TRBJ2-3, with D possibly TRBD2 on 5 matching bases. V lost 4 bases and J 3 bases, leaving 17 bases between the germline ends. CDR1 is LGHDT, CDR2 YNNKEL, per germline (reference sequence). This CDR3 has 16 amino acids. The CDR3 region is CASSRDRPGSTDTQYF. The CDR3, as DNA: TGTGCCAGCAGCCGAGACCGACCGGGATCAACAGATACGCAGTATTTT.

The chain has TRBV11-3 and TRBJ2-5; no clear D gene. CDR1 and CDR2 from the germline V gene are SGHNT and YENEEA. The CDR3 length is 15 residues. The V and J ends lost 5 bases and 5 bases respectively, with 18 bases between them. This CDR3 reads CASSPQSGQVETQYF. The CDR3, as DNA: TGTGCCAGCAGCCCTCAGAGTGGTCAGGTGGAGACCCAGTACTTC.

The chain combines TRBV9 with TRBJ2-3; D gene ambiguous. V lost 4 bases to trimming and J lost 2 bases, with 5 bases between them. From germline, CDR1 is SGDLS and CDR2 YYNGEE. This CDR3 has 12 residues. The CDR3 DNA reads TGTGCCAGCAGCCTAAACACAGATACGCAGTATTTT. Its protein product is CASSLNTDTQYF.

This rearrangement joins TRBV6-6 to TRBJ1-3, with D possibly matching TRBD1 (5 bases). The CDR3 runs 15 residues. V was trimmed by 7 bases and J by 2 bases, leaving 15 bases between them. Germline CDR1 and CDR2: MNHNY and SVGAGI (reference sequence). The CDR3: CASTDRVPAGNTIYF. The CDR3, as DNA: TGTGCCAGCACCGACAGAGTTCCGGCTGGAAACACCATATATTTT.

The J gene is TRBJ2-1, the V gene TRBV7-9; D perhaps matches TRBD2 (6 bases). This CDR3 has 21 residues. Deletions cut 5 bases from V and 0 bases from J, with 29 bases between. The germline CDR1 and CDR2 sequences are SEHNR and FQNEAQ (reference sequence). The CDR3 nucleotides are TGTGCCAGCAGCACCCCGGGGGTAGGGAAGGGAAGTCAAAGCTCCTACAATGAGCAGTTCTTC. Its protein is CASSTPGVGKGSQSSYNEQFF. The whole variable domain, remainder taken from reference TRBV7-9 and TRBJ2-1, is DTGVSQNPRHKITKRGQNVTFRCDPISEHNRLYWYRQTLGQGPEFLTYFQNEAQLEKSRLLSDRFSAERPKGSFSTLEIQRTEQGDSAMYLCASSTPGVGKGSQSSYNEQFFGPGTRLTVL.

The chain links TRBV27 to TRBJ2-1, with TRBD1 matching 12 bases. The CDR3 loop spans 19 amino acids. V trimming: 5 bases; J trimming: 4 bases; junction bases outside the gene matches: 15. Germline loops: CDR1 MNHEY, CDR2 SMNVEV (reference sequence). The CDR3 DNA reads as TGTGCCAGCAGTCCGCCGGGACAGGGGGCGGGCGGAAAGTACAATGAGCAGTTCTTC. Encoded protein: CASSPPGQGAGGKYNEQFF.

This clone was recorded a few times. The chain is built from TRBV9 and TRBJ2-3; D call uncertain. Germline loops: CDR1 SGDLS, CDR2 YYNGEE. The V and J ends lost 1 base and 4 bases respectively, with 7 bases between them. This CDR3 region has 13 residues. DNA of the CDR3: TGTGCCAGCAGCGTATCTAGGTCAGATACGCAGTATTTT. Its protein is CASSVSRSDTQYF.

The rearrangement uses TRBV30 and TRBJ2-1; 11 bases fit TRBD1. Germline trimming cut 3 bases from V and 7 bases from J; bases unmatched to any gene: 8. This CDR3 comprises 15 residues. The germline V gene has CDR1 GTSNPN and CDR2 SVGIG (reference sequence). CDR3 in amino acids: CAWSLEGQGGNEQFF. CDR3 nucleotide sequence: TGTGCCTGGAGCCTAGAGGGACAGGGGGGGAATGAGCAGTTCTTC. The entire variable domain, with the rest obtained from reference TRBV30 and TRBJ2-1, is as follows: SQTIHQWPATLVQPVGSPLSLECTVEGTSNPNLYWYRQAAGRGLQLLFYSVGIGQISSEVPQNLSASRPQDRQFILSSKKLLLSDSGFYLCAWSLEGQGGNEQFFGPGTRLTVL.

The gene calls are TRBV11-2 and TRBJ2-1; TRBD2 aligns across 11 bases. This CDR3 spans 12 amino acids. Looked up from germline, CDR1 is SGHAT and CDR2 is FQNNGV. V was pared by 3 bases and J by 15 bases, with 4 bases of the junction left unmatched. The CDR3 spells CASSFSGRAGFF. The CDR3 coding sequence is TGTGCCAGCAGCTTTAGCGGGAGGGCCGGGTTCTTC.